This T cell receptor (beta chain) was retrieved from a study of technical replicates of blood from a few donors. V lost 7 bases and J lost 10; bases outside the gene matches: 15. This CDR3 has 15 residues. Germline CDR1 SGHRS, CDR2 YFSETQ. Assay used: immunoSEQ multiplex PCR; TCRdb lists only in-frame clones, some missing. The sample holds under 90,000 clones, roughly 93% seen once. The sequenced sample was T cells isolated from PBMCs. The receptor was isolated from a human donor in good health. This rearrangement joins TRBV5-1 to TRBJ1-5; the match to TRBD1 covers 9 bases. The CDR3 DNA follows: TGCGCCAGCTCCGAAGCTGGGACAGGGAGGGAACCCCAGCATTTT. The encoded protein is CASSEAGTGREPQHF.